This T cell receptor beta chain came from a study of blood T cells in healthy people across ages (dated by TCRdb to the mid-2010s). Looking at the study overall: Template switching captured roughly one uniquely barcoded TCR beta cDNA molecule per two T cells in model experiments. To track age-related changes in TCR beta repertoire diversity, the study relied on deep sequencing normalized with unique cDNA molecular identifiers. The donors were divided into four age groups: young (average around 16 years), middle-aged (approximately 42), aged (62) and long-lived (82). To avoid experimental bias, donors of different ages were randomly spread across the sequencing lanes. Using the same blood draw, the study looked at two additional independent replicas of 1 million unique cDNA reads for two donors, one aged 18 to 29 and the other aged 80 or older.

In the case of this clonotype: Its target antigen remains unknown. Base-call qualities are not available, and no considerably larger clone is one nucleotide away.

Systemically healthy Caucasian individuals from Russia, approximately 39 in total and aged roughly 6 to 100 years, were included as donors. Each donor gave 9.5 to 10 milliliters of peripheral blood, drawn into EDTA-treated Vacutainer tubes. Ficoll-Paque density-gradient centrifugation was used to isolate PBMCs, with at least 7 million per sample. Trizol reagent was used to extract total RNA from the PBMCs, yielding at least 5 micrograms per sample. Naive CD45RAhigh/CD27high T cell percentages were measured by flow cytometry on a PBMC aliquot from every donor. There are 15 amino acids in the CDR3, from cysteine to phenylalanine inclusive. Only the CDR3 DNA stays, 45 bases, in frame from base 1. CDR1 and CDR2 (DFQATT, SNEGSKA) derive from the germline V gene (reference sequence). V is shortened by 7 bases, J by 2 bases, and the region joining them spans 18 bases. Overall study results and their limits: As age increased, observed TCR beta diversity per million T cells dropped in a roughly linear way, and a significant reduction was already evident by age 40. Total diversity estimates from one million sequenced T cells were considered lower bounds and underestimates. Donor CMV infection status was unknown, potentially confounding age-related changes in expanded clonotypes. There was a strong correlation between observed TCR beta diversity and the percentage of naive T cells measured by flow cytometry. Compared with the aged group, more naive CD4+ T cells, fewer expanded clones and increased TCR diversity were shown by the long-lived group, suggesting age selection. Since profiling was done on bulk unsorted PBMCs, naive and antigen-experienced compartments could not be conclusively compared.

Library prep was done by 5' RACE. The data were produced on an Illumina HiSeq 2500. A second PCR of 7 to 11 cycles was performed with a sample-barcoded 5' primer and a J-beta primer mix. A template-switch 5' adaptor carrying 12 random nucleotides introduced a unique molecular identifier onto each TCR beta cDNA molecule. At least 3 million CDR3-containing paired-end reads were obtained from each sample. All of the RNA was converted into first-strand cDNA using the Mint cDNA synthesis kit, with a TRBC-specific oligonucleotide serving as the primer. Following uracil-DNA glycosylase treatment, all cDNA underwent a first 18-cycle PCR with the universal primers M1SS and BC2_uni_R. The authors' analysis ran thus. For normalization, 1 million high-quality reads were randomly selected from each sample, with every read carrying a distinct molecular identifier. Instead of being binned into consensus sequences, reads that shared molecular identifiers were thrown out. MiTCR, run with a Q25 quality threshold and the strictest error-elimination algorithm, handled CDR3 identification, clonotype clustering and error correction. A nonparametric unseen species model with Euler transformation was used to estimate a lower bound on total TCR beta diversity. TCRdb took the public reads, trimmed them with fastp at Q25, ran MiXCR for clone calling and kept in-frame beta chains. A single entry per CDR3 protein holds the most common genes and DNA from its merged rows. These V and J calls derive from TCRdb rather than the authors' analysis. Within this sample are about 1.8 million distinct CDR3 sequences, with 40% to 55% of them counted one time only. In total, the top ten clones hold 2.1% of the sample.

The receptor's source is a woman between 35 and 50 years old in good health. What was sequenced was blood. This chain is built from TRBV20-1 and TRBJ2-1, with the D call perhaps TRBD1 or TRBD2, as 5 bases match in each case. The CDR3 reads CSVSEGRRAYNEQFF. The bases read TGCAGTGTTAGTGAGGGACGCAGGGCCTACAATGAGCAGTTCTTC.